The rows below give T cell receptor beta chains drawn from one sample of a study of cytomegalovirus exposure and HLA in healthy donors. TCRdb's table, derived via immunoSEQ multiplex PCR, lists solely in-frame clones and lacks some. The data contain about 41,000 clones, around 85% of them singletons. The sample was PBMCs. The origin of the receptors is a man aged 50-59 years in good health and CMV-seronegative. CDR3s include the opening cysteine and the closing phenylalanine or tryptophan. The D gene is left open where the match is weak. Expanded clones are given a class, and other clones once, few, many or no size at all.

clone size,D gene,V gene,J gene,CDR3 protein,CDR3 DNA
once,-,TRBV19,TRBJ1-1,CASSASGRLTEAFF,TGTGCCAGTAGTGCATCAGGGAGGCTCACTGAAGCTTTCTTT
-,-,TRBV9,TRBJ2-2,CASSVSGTGELFF,TGTGCCAGCAGCGTTTCAGGGACCGGGGAGCTGTTTTTT
-,-,TRBV4-3,TRBJ2-7,CASSQAHSYEQYF,TGCGCCAGCAGCCAGGCACACTCCTACGAGCAGTACTTC
-,-,TRBV4-3,TRBJ2-5,CASSQWGGAGETQYF,TGCGCCAGCAGCCAGTGGGGGGGGGCAGGAGAGACCCAGTACTTC
-,-,TRBV5-1,TRBJ2-1,CASRDGYSYNEQFF,TGCGCCAGCCGCGACGGCTACAGTTACAATGAGCAGTTCTTC
-,TRBD1,TRBV7-3,TRBJ1-5,CASSLGQGQPQHF,TGTGCCAGCAGCTTAGGACAGGGGCAGCCCCAGCATTTT
-,TRBD1,TRBV9,TRBJ2-7,CASSVSGTGGSEQYF,TGTGCCAGCAGCGTCTCCGGGACAGGGGGTTCCGAGCAGTACTTC
once,TRBD2,TRBV19,TRBJ2-2,CASSRTSGKLLVTGELFF,TGTGCCAGTAGTAGGACTAGCGGGAAATTGCTGGTCACCGGGGAGCTGTTTTTT
-,-,TRBV28,TRBJ2-7,CASSPADFPYEQYF,TGTGCCAGCAGCCCCGCGGACTTTCCCTACGAGCAGTACTTC
-,TRBD1,TRBV18,TRBJ1-1,CASSPGIQGRTEAFF,TGTGCCAGCTCACCAGGTATACAGGGGAGGACTGAAGCTTTCTTT
once,TRBD2,TRBV7-9,TRBJ2-2,CASSLRGAARIGELFF,TGTGCCAGCAGCTTGCGGGGGGCAGCTAGGATCGGGGAGCTGTTTTTT
once,-,TRBV4-2,TRBJ2-2,CASSQVGRERAGELFF,TGTGCCAGCAGCCAAGTGGGGCGGGAAAGAGCCGGGGAGCTGTTTTTT
-,TRBD1,TRBV5-1,TRBJ1-2,CASSLGQGRDYGYTF,TGCGCCAGCAGCTTAGGACAGGGTCGGGACTATGGCTACACCTTC
-,TRBD2,TRBV19,TRBJ2-5,CASSMGRGETQYF,TGTGCCAGTAGTATGGGGAGGGGAGAGACCCAGTACTTC
-,-,TRBV7-2,TRBJ1-2,CASSNRGQNYGYTF,TGTGCCAGCAGCAACCGTGGACAGAACTATGGCTACACCTTC
-,-,TRBV28,TRBJ1-1,CASSPTGLNTEAFF,TGTGCCAGCAGCCCTACAGGGCTGAACACTGAAGCTTTCTTT
-,-,TRBV5-6,TRBJ2-5,CASSLVDRSQETQYF,TGTGCCAGCAGCTTGGTCGACAGGTCCCAAGAGACCCAGTACTTC
-,-,TRBV30,TRBJ1-5,CAWTFGQTGQPQHF,TGTGCCTGGACCTTCGGACAGACGGGACAGCCCCAGCATTTT
-,TRBD1,TRBV9,TRBJ2-1,CASSVGTGVYNEQFF,TGTGCCAGCAGCGTCGGGACAGGGGTATACAATGAGCAGTTCTTC
-,TRBD2,TRBV6-6,TRBJ2-7,CASSYSGSGSYEQYF,TGTGCCAGCAGTTACTCGGGTAGCGGGAGCTACGAGCAGTACTTC
-,-,TRBV5-1,TRBJ1-4,CASSAGSSNEKLFF,TGCGCCAGCAGCGCCGGGTCCTCTAATGAAAAACTGTTTTTT
-,-,TRBV19,TRBJ2-2,CASSRQDANTGELFF,TGTGCCAGTAGTAGACAGGACGCGAACACCGGGGAGCTGTTTTTT
-,-,TRBV9,TRBJ1-2,CASSVYENYGYTF,TGTGCCAGCAGCGTCTACGAGAACTATGGCTACACCTTC
-,TRBD2,TRBV4-3,TRBJ2-2,CASSQGTSGSIHGELFF,TGCGCCAGCAGCCAAGGGACTAGCGGGAGTATCCACGGGGAGCTGTTTTTT
-,TRBD1,TRBV19,TRBJ2-7,CASSRKPGQAYEQYF,TGTGCCAGTAGTAGGAAACCGGGACAGGCCTACGAGCAGTACTTC
-,-,TRBV19,TRBJ2-7,CASSSQTGYEQYF,TGTGCCAGTAGTTCCCAGACAGGCTACGAGCAGTACTTC
once,-,TRBV10-3,TRBJ1-2,CAISDGVNYGYTF,TGTGCCATCAGTGATGGAGTTAACTATGGCTACACCTTC
once,-,TRBV5-6,TRBJ1-1,CASSLGPDRPNTEAFF,TGTGCCAGCAGTCTTGGCCCCGACAGGCCCAACACTGAAGCTTTCTTT
-,-,TRBV30,TRBJ2-7,CAWSVLFPKQYEQYF,TGTGCCTGGAGTGTACTCTTCCCGAAGCAATACGAGCAGTACTTC